This entry is about one TCR beta chain. In this sample, this clonotype turned up a few times. It has no known antigen specificity. Base quality data are lacking; no much larger clone is found one base away. The CDR3 spans 17 residues, from the cysteine through the phenylalanine. Solely the CDR3 DNA is kept, with 51 bases framed from the first base. V lost 0 bases and J lost 1 base; the stretch between them is 15 bases long. The germline V gene gives CDR1 as LGHNA and CDR2 as YSLEER. The library came from PCR. The instrument was a NextSeq 500. Bulk TCR libraries were prepared as previously described, using TCR primers listed in Table S5. Purification of total RNA was performed with the Qiagen AllPrep DNA/RNA kit. Before analysis, reads from multiple sequencing runs of the same library were pooled. Processing in the source paper ran as follows. Reads were retained only if the reads had an exact TCR constant sequence, and the retained reads were trimmed to 150 nt and grouped according to their 12-nt molecular barcodes. Within each barcode group, reads were sub-clustered at a 15% Levenshtein threshold, and quality-weighted consensus sequences were built per RNA molecule. Non-functional sequences were discarded, and so were lower-count sequences lying one edit away from another sequence. On the basis of fitting two negative binomial distributions, barcode sub-clusters with fewer than 20% of the maximum read count were discarded. TCRdb itself trimmed the public reads at Q25 with fastp, ran MiXCR and retained productive beta chains. Every entry covers one CDR3 protein and lists the most common genes and DNA from its rows. The V and J calls were determined by TCRdb, not by the authors. The sample table lists fewer than 350,000 distinct CDR3 sequences, roughly a quarter of them with a count of one. The biggest ten clones account for about 0.7% of the sample.

Libraries of naive CD8 T cells were generated from about 21,000 to 970,000 sorted cells, with 10%, 30% or 50% of the purified RNA used. Naive CD8 T cells were FACS-sorted as CD8+CD4-CCR7+CD45RA+ on a BD FACSAria II into RLT Plus buffer. Detection sensitivity was tested by spiking Jurkat RNA equal to fewer than twelve TCR copies' worth into samples containing about 17,000-1,000,000 naive CD8 T cells. CD8 T cells were enriched with RosetteSep CD8+ T Cell Enrichment Cocktail and Ficoll-Paque, followed by ACK red cell lysis. The data originate from a study of molecular identifiers for immune sequencing clone quantification (dated 2018 in TCRdb). With respect to the entire study: For a replicate experiment, the RNA from either approximately 20,000 or 100,000 naive CD8 T cells was divided into five aliquots, and four of those aliquots went on to sequencing. This methods study used CD8 T cells to benchmark TCR RNA copy counting and molecular-identifier clustering-based TCR repertoire sequencing (MIDCIRS). What the authors observed across the whole study: Without barcode sub-clustering, chimeric consensus sequences inflated TCR diversity; chimeras reached as high as 47%. Identical TCR molecules sharing a barcode could cause highly expanded clone sizes to be underestimated. The naive libraries included spiked-in Jurkat TCR RNA (fewer than eleven copies' worth), and this Jurkat TCR RNA is not part of the donor repertoire. Modeling estimated around 3.2 recovered TCR RNA copies per cell, compared with 9.5 to 10 by digital PCR, which implies around 33% capture efficiency. In CMV-specific effector cells, clones with more than 20 RNA copies contained over 99% of molecules, whereas in naive cells such clones contained under 1% of molecules. Spiked-in Jurkat TCR RNA equal to a single cell's worth was reported to be detectable even within one million naive CD8 T cells.

This TCR derives from a human donor in good health. Some libraries in this study had Jurkat cell RNA spiked in. Sequences were obtained from naive CD8+ T cells from blood, with Jurkat cell RNA spiked in. The cell subset or site label here, explained by the study, means: FACS-sorted CD8+CD4-CCR7+CD45RA+ naive T cells. The sequence joins TRBV4-3 to TRBJ1-2; the D gene is not confidently resolved. For the CDR3, the sequence is CASSQESGFVGNYGYTF. The nucleotides read TGCGCCAGCAGCCAAGAGTCGGGGTTCGTTGGTAACTATGGCTACACCTTC.